This is a list of T cell receptor beta chains from one sample in a study of control samples from healthy donors and cancer patients. Some clones are missing from TCRdb's copy, which holds only in-frame ones; the method was immunoSEQ multiplex PCR. The sample yields about 110,000 clones, about 83% seen once. Input material: blood. The receptors come from a woman aged 45-59 years in good health. Each CDR3 is given with its conserved first and last residue. D genes are given only for firm matches. Clone size is shown for a subset of rows, as once, few, many or a class of expanded clone.

CDR3aa: CASSLSVQETQYF
CDR3nt: TGTGCCAGCAGCTTATCGGTGCAAGAGACCCAGTACTTC
abundance: .
v_gene: TRBV7-3
d_gene: .
j_gene: TRBJ2-5

CDR3aa: CASSPGETQYF
CDR3nt: TGTGCCAGCAGTCCAGGAGAGACCCAGTACTTC
abundance: once
v_gene: TRBV27
d_gene: .
j_gene: TRBJ2-5

CDR3aa: CASSQDRRTDTQYF
CDR3nt: TGCGCCAGCAGCCAAGATCGCCGGACAGATACGCAGTATTTT
abundance: many
v_gene: TRBV4-3
d_gene: .
j_gene: TRBJ2-3

CDR3aa: CASSWDRNTDTQYF
CDR3nt: TGTGCCAGCAGTTGGGACCGAAACACAGATACGCAGTATTTT
abundance: .
v_gene: TRBV6-2/TRBV6-3
d_gene: .
j_gene: TRBJ2-3

CDR3aa: CASSLWGRTEAFF
CDR3nt: TGTGCCAGCAGTTTGTGGGGGCGGACTGAAGCTTTCTTT
abundance: .
v_gene: TRBV12-3/TRBV12-4
d_gene: .
j_gene: TRBJ1-1

CDR3aa: CASSPPNQPQHF
CDR3nt: TGTGCCAGCTCACCACCAAATCAGCCCCAGCATTTT
abundance: .
v_gene: TRBV18
d_gene: .
j_gene: TRBJ1-5

CDR3aa: CASSPGIAHYNEQFF
CDR3nt: TGTGCCAGCAGCCCCGGGATAGCCCACTACAATGAGCAGTTCTTC
abundance: once
v_gene: TRBV11-3
d_gene: .
j_gene: TRBJ2-1

CDR3aa: CSASRGAGDEQFF
CDR3nt: TGCAGTGCTAGTCGCGGGGCGGGGGATGAGCAGTTCTTC
abundance: .
v_gene: TRBV20-1
d_gene: TRBD2
j_gene: TRBJ2-1

CDR3aa: CASNHPGSTEAFF
CDR3nt: TGTGCCAGCAACCACCCAGGTAGCACTGAAGCTTTCTTT
abundance: .
v_gene: TRBV11-1
d_gene: .
j_gene: TRBJ1-1

CDR3aa: CASSSRTGMLTNEKLFF
CDR3nt: TGTGCCAGTAGTTCCCGGACAGGGATGCTAACTAATGAAAAACTGTTTTTT
abundance: .
v_gene: TRBV19
d_gene: TRBD1
j_gene: TRBJ1-4

CDR3aa: CASSFDRRQETQYF
CDR3nt: TGTGCCAGCAGCTTCGACAGAAGACAAGAGACCCAGTACTTC
abundance: .
v_gene: TRBV5-4
d_gene: .
j_gene: TRBJ2-5

CDR3aa: CASTPGRVRGETQYF
CDR3nt: TGTGCCAGCACCCCGGGTAGGGTTAGAGGGGAGACCCAGTACTTC
abundance: .
v_gene: TRBV3-1/TRBV3-2
d_gene: .
j_gene: TRBJ2-5

CDR3aa: CASSFSGLNDEQFF
CDR3nt: TGTGCCAGCAGCTTCAGCGGCCTCAATGATGAGCAGTTCTTC
abundance: .
v_gene: TRBV9
d_gene: .
j_gene: TRBJ2-1

CDR3aa: CASSLTAGRSFGEAFF
CDR3nt: TGTGCCAGCAGTTTAACGGCAGGACGGTCTTTCGGAGAAGCTTTCTTT
abundance: .
v_gene: TRBV27
d_gene: .
j_gene: TRBJ1-1

CDR3aa: CASSYRGDSPLHF
CDR3nt: TGTGCCAGCAGTTATCGGGGTGATTCACCCCTCCACTTT
abundance: .
v_gene: TRBV6-2/TRBV6-3
d_gene: .
j_gene: TRBJ1-6

CDR3aa: CASSQDFARNTEAFF
CDR3nt: TGTGCCAGCAGCCAAGATTTTGCCAGGAACACTGAAGCTTTCTTT
abundance: once
v_gene: TRBV3-1/TRBV3-2
d_gene: .
j_gene: TRBJ1-1

CDR3aa: CASTVDTGQGNSPLHF
CDR3nt: TGTGCCAGCACCGTCGACACGGGACAGGGTAATTCACCCCTCCACTTT
abundance: once
v_gene: TRBV7-2
d_gene: TRBD1
j_gene: TRBJ1-6

CDR3aa: CASSLGPGGAGDIQYF
CDR3nt: TGTGCCAGCAGCTTAGGTCCAGGGGGCGCGGGAGACATTCAGTACTTC
abundance: .
v_gene: TRBV7-2
d_gene: .
j_gene: TRBJ2-4

CDR3aa: CASSLARAVHPRDCGNTIYF
CDR3nt: TGCGCCAGCAGCTTGGCCCGAGCTGTCCACCCCCGGGACTGTGGAAACACCATATATTTT
abundance: .
v_gene: TRBV5-1
d_gene: .
j_gene: TRBJ1-3

CDR3aa: CASSGGWVTGYTF
CDR3nt: TGTGCCAGCAGCGGGGGTTGGGTTACTGGCTACACCTTC
abundance: .
v_gene: TRBV21-1
d_gene: .
j_gene: TRBJ1-2

CDR3aa: CASSLEGLAGVEDEQYF
CDR3nt: TGTGCCAGCAGCTTAGAAGGGCTAGCGGGGGTTGAGGACGAGCAGTACTTC
abundance: .
v_gene: TRBV11-3
d_gene: TRBD2
j_gene: TRBJ2-7

CDR3aa: CATMGSGRAAVGELFF
CDR3nt: TGTGCCACCATGGGTAGCGGGAGGGCCGCGGTCGGGGAGCTGTTTTTT
abundance: .
v_gene: TRBV19
d_gene: TRBD2
j_gene: TRBJ2-2

CDR3aa: CASSAERSSTDTQYF
CDR3nt: TGTGCCAGTAGTGCGGAGAGATCTAGCACAGATACGCAGTATTTT
abundance: once
v_gene: TRBV19
d_gene: .
j_gene: TRBJ2-3

CDR3aa: CASSAPGGYNEQFF
CDR3nt: TGTGCCAGCAGCGCCCCGGGCGGTTACAATGAGCAGTTCTTC
abundance: .
v_gene: TRBV9
d_gene: .
j_gene: TRBJ2-1

CDR3aa: CSATANSPLHF
CDR3nt: TGCAGTGCTACCGCTAATTCACCCCTCCACTTT
abundance: .
v_gene: TRBV20-1
d_gene: .
j_gene: TRBJ1-6

CDR3aa: CASSKSPRGGLYEQYF
CDR3nt: TGTGCCAGCAGCAAATCCCCCCGCGGGGGCCTCTACGAGCAGTACTTC
abundance: .
v_gene: TRBV7-2
d_gene: .
j_gene: TRBJ2-7

CDR3aa: CASSQGIYNEQFF
CDR3nt: TGTGCCAGCAGCCAAGGCATCTACAATGAGCAGTTCTTC
abundance: .
v_gene: TRBV3-1/TRBV3-2
d_gene: .
j_gene: TRBJ2-1

CDR3aa: CASSPVPGQNYGYTF
CDR3nt: TGCGCCAGCAGCCCTGTACCGGGACAGAACTATGGCTACACCTTC
abundance: .
v_gene: TRBV4-1
d_gene: TRBD1
j_gene: TRBJ1-2

CDR3aa: CASSLGFWVLRNEQFF
CDR3nt: TGCGCCAGCAGCCTCGGGTTCTGGGTACTCAGGAATGAGCAGTTCTTC
abundance: .
v_gene: TRBV23-1
d_gene: .
j_gene: TRBJ2-1

CDR3aa: CASSPSGASTDTQYF
CDR3nt: TGTGCCAGCTCACCTAGCGGGGCTAGCACAGATACGCAGTATTTT
abundance: .
v_gene: TRBV18
d_gene: TRBD2
j_gene: TRBJ2-3

CDR3aa: CASSLGGPYNEQFF
CDR3nt: TGTGCCAGCAGCTTGGGAGGGCCTTACAATGAGCAGTTCTTC
abundance: .
v_gene: TRBV5-6
d_gene: .
j_gene: TRBJ2-1

CDR3aa: CASSRSGGQGGNTIYF
CDR3nt: TGTGCCAGCAGCCGGTCGGGGGGACAGGGTGGAAACACCATATATTTT
abundance: .
v_gene: TRBV4-2
d_gene: TRBD1
j_gene: TRBJ1-3

CDR3aa: CASSNRVDQETQYF
CDR3nt: TGTGCCAGCAGTAATCGGGTGGACCAAGAGACCCAGTACTTC
abundance: .
v_gene: TRBV6-5
d_gene: .
j_gene: TRBJ2-5

CDR3aa: CASSWTSTGELFF
CDR3nt: TGTGCCAGCAGCTGGACTAGCACCGGGGAGCTGTTTTTT
abundance: .
v_gene: TRBV7-8
d_gene: TRBD2
j_gene: TRBJ2-2

CDR3aa: CARSEEGAPTGDLFF
CDR3nt: TGTGCCCGCAGCGAGGAAGGAGCGCCCACCGGGGACCTTTTTTTT
abundance: .
v_gene: TRBV5-4
d_gene: .
j_gene: TRBJ2-2

CDR3aa: CASSEEGDSPLHF
CDR3nt: TGTGCCAGCAGTGAAGAAGGGGATTCACCCCTCCACTTT
abundance: .
v_gene: TRBV6-1
d_gene: .
j_gene: TRBJ1-6

CDR3aa: CASSLIQGAEGYTF
CDR3nt: TGTGCCAGCAGCTTAATACAGGGGGCAGAGGGCTACACCTTC
abundance: .
v_gene: TRBV7-8
d_gene: TRBD1
j_gene: TRBJ1-2

CDR3aa: CASSRDGSTDTQYF
CDR3nt: TGTGCCAGCAGCAGGGACGGGAGCACAGATACGCAGTATTTT
abundance: .
v_gene: TRBV7-9
d_gene: .
j_gene: TRBJ2-3

CDR3aa: CASSPAGSNQPQHF
CDR3nt: TGTGCCAGCTCACCAGCGGGAAGCAATCAGCCCCAGCATTTT
abundance: .
v_gene: TRBV18
d_gene: .
j_gene: TRBJ1-5

CDR3aa: CASSLSENTEAFF
CDR3nt: TGTGCCAGCAGCTTATCAGAGAACACTGAAGCTTTCTTT
abundance: .
v_gene: TRBV7-6
d_gene: .
j_gene: TRBJ1-1

CDR3aa: CATATAGGRTGELFF
CDR3nt: TGTGCCACCGCAACTGCGGGGGGGCGTACCGGGGAGCTGTTTTTT
abundance: .
v_gene: TRBV15
d_gene: TRBD2
j_gene: TRBJ2-2

CDR3aa: CASSPMSVGVGDTQYF
CDR3nt: TGTGCCAGCAGCCCAATGTCTGTCGGGGTGGGAGATACGCAGTATTTT
abundance: .
v_gene: TRBV7-9
d_gene: .
j_gene: TRBJ2-3

CDR3aa: CATSEATGGNLYGYTF
CDR3nt: TGTGCCACCAGTGAGGCCACAGGGGGCAACCTCTATGGCTACACCTTC
abundance: .
v_gene: TRBV24-1
d_gene: TRBD1
j_gene: TRBJ1-2

CDR3aa: CASSQLVRNTEAFF
CDR3nt: TGCGCCAGCTCTCAATTGGTCAGAAACACTGAAGCTTTCTTT
abundance: .
v_gene: TRBV5-1
d_gene: .
j_gene: TRBJ1-1

CDR3aa: CSGWTAEKLFF
CDR3nt: TGCAGCGGGTGGACGGCTGAAAAACTGTTTTTT
abundance: .
v_gene: TRBV29-1
d_gene: .
j_gene: TRBJ1-4

CDR3aa: CASSMTPARASNQPQHF
CDR3nt: TGTGCCAGCAGCATGACCCCGGCCAGGGCTAGCAATCAGCCCCAGCATTTT
abundance: .
v_gene: TRBV13
d_gene: .
j_gene: TRBJ1-5

CDR3aa: CASRAPQGIDTGELFF
CDR3nt: TGTGCCAGCAGAGCACCACAGGGGATTGACACCGGGGAGCTGTTTTTT
abundance: .
v_gene: TRBV2
d_gene: TRBD1
j_gene: TRBJ2-2

CDR3aa: CASSLGLAGGGTDTQYF
CDR3nt: TGCGCCAGCAGCTTGGGGCTAGCGGGAGGTGGGACAGATACGCAGTATTTT
abundance: .
v_gene: TRBV5-1
d_gene: TRBD2
j_gene: TRBJ2-3

CDR3aa: CASSLVAGAYNEQFF
CDR3nt: TGTGCCAGCAGCTTAGTAGCGGGGGCCTACAATGAGCAGTTCTTC
abundance: .
v_gene: TRBV7-2
d_gene: TRBD2
j_gene: TRBJ2-1

CDR3aa: CASRQGIAEQYF
CDR3nt: TGTGCCAGCAGACAGGGGATCGCCGAGCAGTACTTC
abundance: .
v_gene: TRBV2
d_gene: TRBD1
j_gene: TRBJ2-7

CDR3aa: CASSLGLARDEQFF
CDR3nt: TGTGCCAGCAGCTTAGGGCTAGCTAGGGATGAGCAGTTCTTC
abundance: .
v_gene: TRBV11-2
d_gene: .
j_gene: TRBJ2-1

CDR3aa: CASTLAGGFGGELFF
CDR3nt: TGTGCCAGCACACTAGCGGGAGGTTTTGGCGGGGAGCTGTTTTTT
abundance: .
v_gene: TRBV7-8
d_gene: TRBD2
j_gene: TRBJ2-2